This T cell receptor beta chain was identified in a study of cytomegalovirus exposure and HLA in healthy donors. Study-level findings and limits: Among TCR beta chains of equal frequency, HLA-associated ones were more clonally expanded in a later analysis.

Note on this clone: Its antigen is not identified.

Trimming removed 9 bases from V and 5 bases from J, with 15 bases in between. This CDR3 is 13 amino acids long. It was with 60 Vbeta and 13 Jbeta primers that the PCR ran. TCRdb's copy holds only in-frame clones and misses some; the assay was immunoSEQ multiplex PCR. The table shows some 93,000 clones, with approximately 81% occurring only once. The sequence derives from a woman in her thirties or forties in good health and CMV-seronegative. The specimen sequenced was PBMCs. V gene TRBV5-3 combines with J gene TRBJ1-5, with a tentative D call TRBD1 (6 bases). TRBV5-3 is sorted into the ORF group, with uncertain function. DNA of the CDR3: TGTGCCATGATCCGGGACACCCATCAGCCCCAGCATTTT. Translated, it gives CAMIRDTHQPQHF.